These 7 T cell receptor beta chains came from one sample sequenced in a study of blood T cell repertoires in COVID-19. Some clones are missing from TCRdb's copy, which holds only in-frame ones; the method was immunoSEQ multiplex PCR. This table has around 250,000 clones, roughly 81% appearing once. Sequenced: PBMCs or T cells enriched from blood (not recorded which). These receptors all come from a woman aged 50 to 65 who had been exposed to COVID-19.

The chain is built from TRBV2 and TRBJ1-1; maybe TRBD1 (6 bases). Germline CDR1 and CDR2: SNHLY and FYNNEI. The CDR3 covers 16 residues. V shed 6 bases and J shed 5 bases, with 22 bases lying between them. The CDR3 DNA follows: TGTGCCAGCAGGGACGGGGGGGCACGGTTTTGGACTGAAGCTTTCTTT. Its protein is CASRDGGARFWTEAFF.

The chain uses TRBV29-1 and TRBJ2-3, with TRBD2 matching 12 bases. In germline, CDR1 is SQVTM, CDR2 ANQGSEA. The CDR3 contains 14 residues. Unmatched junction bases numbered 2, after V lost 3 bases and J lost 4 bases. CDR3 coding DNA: TGCAGCGTTGACTCTAGCGGGGGGGCAGATACGCAGTATTTT. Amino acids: CSVDSSGGADTQYF.

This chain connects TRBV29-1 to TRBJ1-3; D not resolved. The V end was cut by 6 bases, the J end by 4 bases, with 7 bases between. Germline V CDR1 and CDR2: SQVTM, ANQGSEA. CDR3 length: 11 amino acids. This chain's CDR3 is CSVREGNTIYF. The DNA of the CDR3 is TGCAGCGTACGCGAGGGAAACACCATATATTTT. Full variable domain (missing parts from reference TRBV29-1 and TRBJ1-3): SAVISQKPSRDICQRGTSLTIQCQVDSQVTMMFWYRQQPGQSLTLIATANQGSEATYESGFVIDKFPISRPNLTFSTLTVSNMSPEDSSIYLCSVREGNTIYFGEGSWLTVV.

CDR3 sequence reads: CASSTLGTQNQPQHF. The CDR3 coding sequence is TGTGCCAGTAGTACCTTAGGGACACAGAATCAGCCCCAGCATTTT. The V and J genes are TRBV19 and TRBJ1-5, with a possible D match to TRBD1 (6 bases). This CDR3 contains 15 residues. Looked up from germline, CDR1 is LNHDA and CDR2 is SQIVND (reference sequence). Trimming pared 4 bases from V and 4 bases from J, leaving 14 bases between.

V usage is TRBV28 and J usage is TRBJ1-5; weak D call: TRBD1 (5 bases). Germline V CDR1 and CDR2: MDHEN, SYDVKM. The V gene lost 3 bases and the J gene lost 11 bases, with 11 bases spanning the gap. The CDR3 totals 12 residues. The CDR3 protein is CASSLYKGSQHF. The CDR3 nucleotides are TGTGCCAGCAGTTTGTATAAGGGGTCCCAGCATTTT.

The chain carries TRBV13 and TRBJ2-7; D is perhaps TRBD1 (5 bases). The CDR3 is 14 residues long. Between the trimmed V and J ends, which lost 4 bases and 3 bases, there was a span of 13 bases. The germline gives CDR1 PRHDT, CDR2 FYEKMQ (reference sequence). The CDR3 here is CASSSRQFFYEQYF. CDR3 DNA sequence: TGTGCCAGCAGCTCTCGACAGTTTTTCTACGAGCAGTACTTC.

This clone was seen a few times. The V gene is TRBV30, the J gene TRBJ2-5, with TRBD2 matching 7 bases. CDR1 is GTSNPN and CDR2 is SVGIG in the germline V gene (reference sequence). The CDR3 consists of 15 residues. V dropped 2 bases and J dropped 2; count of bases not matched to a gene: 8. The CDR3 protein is CAWSTSGTLQETQYF. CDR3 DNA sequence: TGTGCCTGGAGTACGAGCGGGACGCTTCAAGAGACCCAGTACTTC.